These T cell receptor beta chains were read from a single sample in a study of cytomegalovirus exposure and HLA in healthy donors. TCRdb's copy holds only in-frame clones and misses some; the assay was immunoSEQ multiplex PCR. This table has 200,000 to 250,000 clones, around four fifths appearing once. Sequenced material: PBMCs. The receptors come from a boy between 2 and 10 years old in good health and CMV-seronegative. CDR3s include the opening cysteine and the closing phenylalanine or tryptophan. D genes are given only for firm matches. A clone size is listed for some rows: how often the clone was seen (once, few, many), or a class if it is expanded.

d_gene,abundance,j_gene,v_gene,CDR3nt,CDR3aa
-,few,TRBJ2-1,TRBV4-1,TGCGCCAGCAGAGGGGGGGAGTTTTACAATGAGCAGTTCTTC,CASRGGEFYNEQFF
TRBD1,-,TRBJ2-7,TRBV5-4,TGTGCCAGCAGCGCTCAGGACAGGATGGAGCAGTACTTC,CASSAQDRMEQYF
-,-,TRBJ2-3,TRBV6-5,TGTGCCAGCAGGCAATGGACTAGCACAGATACGCAGTATTTT,CASRQWTSTDTQYF
-,-,TRBJ2-7,TRBV11-3,TGTGCCAGCAGCCGGGAGACAAAGTACGAGCAGTACTTC,CASSRETKYEQYF
TRBD2,-,TRBJ2-3,TRBV11-3,TGTGCCAGCAGCAACAGACTAGCGGGGCCAGATACGCAGTATTTT,CASSNRLAGPDTQYF
-,-,TRBJ2-7,TRBV5-1,TGCGCCAGCAGACCTCCGGGGGACTACGAGCAGTACTTC,CASRPPGDYEQYF
-,-,TRBJ2-1,TRBV7-6,TGTGCCAGCAGCCCTACTGCGGGTGTTTACCATGAGCAGTTCTTC,CASSPTAGVYHEQFF
TRBD2,-,TRBJ2-3,TRBV6-6,TGTGCCAGCAGTTACCTAGCGGGAGGATCCGATACGCAGTATTTT,CASSYLAGGSDTQYF
-,-,TRBJ2-2,TRBV5-6,TGTGCCAGCAGCCCTTACCTAACCGGGGAGCTGTTTTTT,CASSPYLTGELFF
-,few,TRBJ1-1,TRBV5-4,TGTGCCAGCAGCTTGAGGGGAGGAAACACTGAAGCTTTCTTT,CASSLRGGNTEAFF
-,-,TRBJ1-1,TRBV19,TGTGCCAGTAGTCAGGGAAGCACTGAAGCTTTCTTT,CASSQGSTEAFF
-,-,TRBJ1-3,TRBV2,TGTGCCAACCGGGGGGGGATTGGAAACACCATATATTTT,CANRGGIGNTIYF
-,-,TRBJ2-4,TRBV7-2,TGTGCCAGCAGCTTAGAATTCGATAGCGGAAACATTCAGTACTTC,CASSLEFDSGNIQYF
-,-,TRBJ2-2,TRBV11-1,TGTGCCAGCAGCTTAGGAGTGGCCGGGGAGCTGTTTTTT,CASSLGVAGELFF
TRBD2,-,TRBJ2-1,TRBV7-3,TGTGCCAGCAGCTTAGGGGGGGGGTACAGTGAGCAGTTCTTC,CASSLGGGYSEQFF
-,-,TRBJ1-4,TRBV5-4,TGTGCCAGCAGCTTGGAACGGGAAGGTGAAAAACTGTTTTTT,CASSLEREGEKLFF
TRBD1,-,TRBJ1-1,TRBV7-9,TGTGCCAGCAGCTATAGGGGGCGGGGCATGAACACTGAAGCTTTCTTT,CASSYRGRGMNTEAFF
TRBD1,-,TRBJ2-4,TRBV19,TGTGCCAGTAGTCTTCCGACAGGGTCCAAAAACATTCAGTACTTC,CASSLPTGSKNIQYF
TRBD1,-,TRBJ2-5,TRBV30,TGTGCCTGGAGCGCGGGACAGGGGGTTTTGGAGACCCAGTACTTC,CAWSAGQGVLETQYF
-,-,TRBJ2-3,TRBV6-1,TGTGCCAGCAGTGAAGGATTGGGCGCCTCAGATACGCAGTATTTT,CASSEGLGASDTQYF
TRBD2,-,TRBJ2-7,TRBV5-1,TGCGCCAGCAGCTTCGACTTGGCGGGGGACTACGAGCAGTACTTC,CASSFDLAGDYEQYF
TRBD2,-,TRBJ2-3,TRBV30,TGTGCCTGGAGCCCAGGACTAGCGGGGGCCCGAGATACGCAGTATTTT,CAWSPGLAGARDTQYF
TRBD1,-,TRBJ1-5,TRBV2,TGTGCCAGCAGCGTAAGGACAGGGAGTCAGCCCCAGCATTTT,CASSVRTGSQPQHF
TRBD2,-,TRBJ2-7,TRBV30,TGTGCCTGGAGTGTGTTATCGGGACTAACCACCTACGAGCAGTACTTC,CAWSVLSGLTTYEQYF
-,-,TRBJ1-1,TRBV27,TGTGCCAGCAGTTTTGTGACAGGAACCACTGAAGCTTTCTTT,CASSFVTGTTEAFF
-,-,TRBJ2-1,TRBV27,TGTGCCAGCAGTTTGGGGGGTGGGCTTTACAATGAGCAGTTCTTC,CASSLGGGLYNEQFF
-,-,TRBJ2-5,TRBV7-6,TGTGCCAGCAGCTTGCTGGGTTTGAGGGAGACCCAGTACTTC,CASSLLGLRETQYF
-,-,TRBJ1-1,TRBV29-1,TGCAGCGTTGAAGATTCCACAGCCAACACTGAAGCTTTCTTT,CSVEDSTANTEAFF
-,-,TRBJ2-3,TRBV9,TGTGCCAGCAGCGTAGGAACTAGGGCCCATGCAGATACGCAGTATTTT,CASSVGTRAHADTQYF
-,-,TRBJ1-1,TRBV6-6,TGTGCCAGCAGCTCAGGGGCCCTGAACACTGAAGCTTTCTTT,CASSSGALNTEAFF
-,few,TRBJ1-1,TRBV6-5,TGTGCCAGCAGTTGGGCAGGGGTCGAGGGCACTGAAGCTTTCTTT,CASSWAGVEGTEAFF
-,-,TRBJ2-5,TRBV5-6,TGTGCCAGCAGCCCGGACAGACAAGAGACCCAGTACTTC,CASSPDRQETQYF
TRBD1,-,TRBJ1-1,TRBV6-6,TGTGCCAGCAGTTACTGGGACAGCAACACTGAAGCTTTCTTT,CASSYWDSNTEAFF
-,-,TRBJ2-1,TRBV12-5,TGTGCTAGTGGTTTGGCGGGACTCCCCTACAATGAGCAGTTCTTC,CASGLAGLPYNEQFF
-,-,TRBJ1-1,TRBV6-1,TGTGCCAGCAGGGAAACAGTTGTGAACACTGAAGCTTTCTTT,CASRETVVNTEAFF
TRBD1,-,TRBJ1-2,TRBV18,TGTGCCAGCTCACCCCAACGTGGACAGGGGACTTCTAACTATGGCTACACCTTC,CASSPQRGQGTSNYGYTF
TRBD2,-,TRBJ2-3,TRBV14,TGTGCCAGCAGCCAGACTAGCCCAGATACGCAGTATTTT,CASSQTSPDTQYF
-,-,TRBJ2-5,TRBV4-1,TGCGCCAGCAGCCAAGCCCCCCTGGGGCCCCAAGAGACCCAGTACTTC,CASSQAPLGPQETQYF
-,-,TRBJ2-7,TRBV5-4,TGTGCCAGCAGCCCCACAATAACAAACTACGAGCAGTACTTC,CASSPTITNYEQYF
-,-,TRBJ2-7,TRBV5-8,TGTGCCAGCAGCTTGGTGGGACACCGCCACGAGCAGTACTTC,CASSLVGHRHEQYF
-,once,TRBJ2-1,TRBV5-1,TGCGCCAGCAGCTCGGGGGACAGCTACTACAATGAGCAGTTCTTC,CASSSGDSYYNEQFF
TRBD1,once,TRBJ2-7,TRBV11-2,TGTGCCAGCCCGGGGACAGATTCCTACGAGCAGTACTTC,CASPGTDSYEQYF
-,-,TRBJ2-1,TRBV5-5,TGTGCCAGCAGCTTGCTCTCCCTAGCGATCGATGAGCAGTTCTTC,CASSLLSLAIDEQFF
TRBD1,-,TRBJ2-7,TRBV19,TGTGCCAGTAGTTGGACAGGGGTTAACCACGAGCAGTACTTC,CASSWTGVNHEQYF
-,-,TRBJ2-1,TRBV4-1,TGCGCCAGCAGCACCCTCACGAGCACTAGGAAGGGCAATGAGCAGTTCTTC,CASSTLTSTRKGNEQFF
-,-,TRBJ1-4,TRBV30,TGTGCCTGGAGGGGCAGGGGCGATGAAAAACTGTTTTTT,CAWRGRGDEKLFF
-,few,TRBJ1-1,TRBV5-6,TGTGCCAGCAGCTTGGTTTGGACATCGAACACTGAAGCTTTCTTT,CASSLVWTSNTEAFF
-,-,TRBJ2-3,TRBV27,TGTGCCAGCAGTTTACGACATCCCTCTAGCACAGATACGCAGTATTTT,CASSLRHPSSTDTQYF